The 16 T cell receptor beta chains in this list originate from one sample, sequenced in a study of blood T cell repertoires in COVID-19. The method was immunoSEQ multiplex PCR; TCRdb's version includes in-frame clones alone and lacks a portion of them. The sample lists fewer than 45,000 clones; over 70% were seen once. The sequenced sample was peripheral blood. The receptors were sampled from a middle-aged woman with acute or convalescent COVID-19.

The gene calls are TRBV19 and TRBJ2-3; 8 bases map to TRBD2. In germline, CDR1 is LNHDA, CDR2 SQIVND (reference sequence). Trimming took 4 bases from V and 8 from J; bases not matched to a gene: 17. There are 17 residues in the CDR3. The CDR3 DNA is TGTGCCAGTAGTACCCGGACTAGCTCCCCTAAACAAGCTACGCAGTATTTT. Encoded protein: CASSTRTSSPKQATQYF.

This clone was seen just once. J is TRBJ1-1 and V is TRBV19, with a tentative D call TRBD1 (6 bases). Between the trimmed V and J ends, which lost 8 bases and 0 bases, there was a span of 19 bases. This CDR3 has 16 residues. CDR1 is LNHDA and CDR2 is SQIVND in the germline V gene (reference sequence). DNA of the CDR3: TGTGCCAGTTACAGGGACGGACGCGTTTTGAACACTGAAGCTTTCTTT. It yields the protein CASYRDGRVLNTEAFF.

The rearrangement joins TRBV7-9 to TRBJ1-2; D ambiguous. V shed 3 bases and J shed 0 bases, with 14 bases lying between them. The germline V gene encodes CDR1 SEHNR and CDR2 FQNEAQ (reference sequence). CDR3 size: 16 residues. In DNA form, the CDR3 reads TGTGCCAGCAGCTTCGGGTCTGGACTAGCTAACTATGGCTACACCTTC. Translation: CASSFGSGLANYGYTF.

The chain is built from TRBV27 and TRBJ2-1; possible D gene TRBD2, 5 bases. The CDR3 is 14 amino acids. Trimming pared 6 bases from V and 0 bases from J, leaving 9 bases between. Germline-derived CDR1 and CDR2 are MNHEY and SMNVEV (reference sequence). The CDR3, as DNA: TGTGCCAGCAGACAGCGGCGCTCCTACAATGAGCAGTTCTTC. Encoded protein: CASRQRRSYNEQFF.

The chain recombines TRBV19 with TRBJ2-7, with 8 bases that match TRBD1. After removal of 5 bases from V and 3 bases from J, the junction contained 6 bases not matched to a gene. This CDR3 has 14 residues. Per germline, CDR1 LNHDA and CDR2 SQIVND (reference sequence). The CDR3 reads CASSPVDRGYEQYF. In DNA form, the CDR3 reads TGTGCCAGTAGTCCCGTTGACAGGGGCTACGAGCAGTACTTC.

V is TRBV19 and J is TRBJ1-6; D unresolved. The germline gives CDR1 LNHDA, CDR2 SQIVND (reference sequence). This CDR3 contains 15 residues. The V and J ends lost 3 bases and 9 bases respectively, with 15 bases between them. Here the CDR3 reads CASSMGTGFGSPLHF. The CDR3 bases are TGTGCCAGTAGTATGGGAACGGGGTTTGGTTCACCCCTCCACTTT.

A few counts support this clone. The V and J genes are TRBV6-5 and TRBJ1-1; D remains unclear. The CDR3 spans 13 residues. CDR1 and CDR2 from the germline V gene are MNHEY and SVGAGI. Trimming stripped 7 bases from V and 0 bases from J, with 9 bases between. CDR3: CASKQNMNTEAFF. CDR3 bases: TGTGCCAGCAAACAGAACATGAACACTGAAGCTTTCTTT.

On this clone itself: This sample also contains other DNA sequences that code for the same CDR3. This chain joins TRBV11-2 and TRBJ1-2; D uncertain. V shed 4 bases and J shed 7 bases, with 16 bases lying between them. The CDR3 is made up of 14 amino acids. Germline V gene data show CDR1 as SGHAT and CDR2 as FQNNGV. CDR3 sequence: CASSSVLSVGGYTF. The CDR3 DNA follows: TGTGCCAGCAGCTCGGTCCTAAGCGTGGGTGGCTACACCTTC. Drawing the rest from reference TRBV11-2 and TRBJ1-2, the complete variable domain is EAGVAQSPRYKIIEKRQSVAFWCNPISGHATLYWYQQILGQGPKLLIQFQNNGVVDDSQLPKDRFSAERLKGVDSTLKIQPAKLEDSAVYLCASSSVLSVGGYTFGSGTRLTVV.

This clone came up once. This chain uses TRBV12-5 with TRBJ1-2, with D possibly matching TRBD1 (6 bases). Trimming left V 7 bases short and J 4 bases short, with 13 bases between. Germline values: CDR1 LGHNT, CDR2 FRNRAP. CDR3 length: 13 residues. This chain's CDR3 is CASAGTSGYGYTF. The CDR3 nucleotides are TGTGCTAGTGCCGGGACATCCGGCTATGGCTACACCTTC.

This CDR3 is CASSIEARTGFLTQYF. CDR3 in DNA: TGTGCCAGTAGTATAGAGGCGCGGACAGGCTTTCTGACCCAGTACTTC. The chain couples TRBV19 to TRBJ2-5, with TRBD1 identical over 7 bases. Looked up from germline, CDR1 is LNHDA and CDR2 is SQIVND (reference sequence). V lost 0 bases and J lost 7; bases outside the gene matches: 11. CDR3 length: 16 residues.

The chain uses TRBV24-1 and TRBJ2-2; D not resolved. The CDR3 totals 12 residues. The germline V gene encodes CDR1 KGHDR and CDR2 SFDVKD. V lost 4 bases to trimming and J lost 5 bases, with 4 bases between them. The CDR3 is CATSEATGELFF. CDR3 bases: TGTGCCACCAGTGAAGCGACCGGGGAGCTGTTTTTT.

The rearrangement joins TRBV19 to TRBJ1-1, with 9 bases identical to TRBD1. There are 13 residues in the CDR3. The ends lost 5 bases at V and 6 bases at J; junction bases unmatched: 4. The V gene's germline CDR1 is LNHDA and CDR2 SQIVND (reference sequence). The CDR3 nucleotides read TGTGCCAGTAGTCACAGGGGGCGTTCTGAAGCTTTCTTT. Translating it yields CASSHRGRSEAFF.

The chain couples TRBV15 to TRBJ1-3, with D possibly TRBD1 on 6 matching bases. The germline V and J ends were trimmed by 2 bases and 2 bases, with 13 bases remaining between them. Per germline, CDR1 LNHNV and CDR2 YYDKDF (reference sequence). The CDR3 consists of 16 residues. The CDR3 DNA follows: TGTGCCACCAGCAGACCGGGACATAACACTGGAAACACCATATATTTT. This codes for CATSRPGHNTGNTIYF.

V and J are TRBV27 and TRBJ2-1; the match to TRBD2 covers 12 bases. V shed 6 bases and J 6 bases; nucleotides not matched to a gene: 6. Germline V gene sequence: CDR1 MNHEY, CDR2 SMNVEV (reference sequence). This CDR3 contains 15 residues. The CDR3 protein is CASSRLAGEGNEQFF. CDR3 sequence (DNA): TGTGCCAGCAGCCGACTAGCGGGAGAGGGCAATGAGCAGTTCTTC.

CDR3 in DNA: TGTGCCAGCAGCTTAGCCGGAAACAGGTTCTCTAACTATGGCTACACCTTC. Translated: CASSLAGNRFSNYGYTF. The chain combines TRBV7-9 with TRBJ1-2; a weak D match, TRBD1 (5 bases). V lost 0 bases, J lost 0 bases, and 14 bases lay in between. The CDR3 is 17 residues long. Per the germline V gene, CDR1 is SEHNR and CDR2 is FQNEAQ (reference sequence).

This clone has a handful of counts. The rearrangement links TRBV28 to TRBJ2-5; 14 bases are shared with TRBD2. V gave up 5 bases and J gave up 5 bases; unmatched junction bases: 10. The CDR3 loop spans 17 amino acids. Germline assignment: CDR1 MDHEN and CDR2 SYDVKM. This CDR3 is CASSHAARTSGRETQYF. The CDR3 DNA follows: TGTGCCAGCAGTCATGCGGCGAGGACTAGCGGGAGGGAGACCCAGTACTTC.